Listed below are T cell receptor beta chains from one sample, sequenced in a study of blood T cell repertoires in COVID-19. Repertoires were generated with immunoSEQ multiplex PCR, while TCRdb's copy carries only in-frame clones and drops some. The sample consists of a few hundred thousand clones, 80% of them appearing once. The source material was PBMCs or T cells enriched from blood (not recorded which). These receptors were collected from a woman between 40 and 55 years old with acute COVID-19. Each CDR3 is given with its conserved first and last residue. The D gene is left open where the match is weak. For some rows the clone size is stated as once, few or many, or as a class when expanded; others skip it.

clone size,D gene,J gene,V gene,CDR3 protein,CDR3 DNA
-,-,TRBJ2-1,TRBV7-3,CASSSDINEQFF,TGTGCCAGCAGTTCGGACATCAATGAGCAGTTCTTC
-,-,TRBJ1-3,TRBV6-5,CASRRIERIGNTIYF,TGTGCCAGCAGGCGCATAGAGAGGATCGGAAACACCATATATTTT
-,TRBD1,TRBJ2-1,TRBV18,CASSPPNSGTGENEQFF,TGTGCCAGCTCACCACCGAATTCCGGGACAGGGGAAAATGAGCAGTTCTTC
-,-,TRBJ1-5,TRBV19,CASIRNPGSNQPQHF,TGTGCCAGTATACGCAATCCGGGTTCCAATCAGCCCCAGCATTTT
once,TRBD1,TRBJ2-2,TRBV9,CASSADRRHLTNTGELFF,TGTGCCAGCAGCGCGGACAGGCGACACTTAACCAACACCGGGGAGCTGTTTTTT
-,-,TRBJ1-6,TRBV19,CASSIGGDTHSPLHF,TGTGCCAGTAGTATAGGAGGGGACACGCATTCACCCCTCCACTTT
-,TRBD2,TRBJ2-4,TRBV3-1/TRBV3-2,CASSQDRLAGQYF,TGTGCCAGCAGCCAAGATCGGCTAGCGGGTCAGTACTTC
-,TRBD1,TRBJ2-1,TRBV7-2,CASSSGTVTGGQFF,TGTGCCAGCAGCTCCGGGACAGTCACAGGAGGCCAGTTCTTC
-,-,TRBJ1-2,TRBV3-1/TRBV3-2,CASSQDRGYLYGYTF,TGTGCCAGCAGCCAAGATCGGGGTTATCTCTATGGCTACACCTTC
-,TRBD1,TRBJ2-5,TRBV6-5,CASTLGTGVETQYF,TGTGCCAGCACCCTGGGGACAGGGGTGGAGACCCAGTACTTC
once,-,TRBJ2-2,TRBV12-3/TRBV12-4,CASRLTGELFF,TGTGCCAGCAGGCTAACCGGGGAGCTGTTTTTT
once,TRBD2,TRBJ2-4,TRBV3-1/TRBV3-2,CASSPNPVSGGGWNIQYF,TGTGCCAGCTCCCCTAACCCGGTTAGCGGGGGGGGTTGGAACATTCAGTACTTC
-,-,TRBJ2-7,TRBV25-1,CASSEYRDTEQYF,TGTGCCAGCAGTGAATATAGGGACACAGAGCAGTACTTC
-,TRBD2,TRBJ2-1,TRBV7-3,CASSSAGLAGYNEQFF,TGTGCCAGCAGCTCCGCGGGACTAGCGGGTTACAATGAGCAGTTCTTC
few,-,TRBJ1-5,TRBV5-4,CASVITGLDQPQHF,TGTGCCAGCGTGATTACGGGGTTGGATCAGCCCCAGCATTTT
-,-,TRBJ1-1,TRBV6-5,CASSTPANFNTEAFF,TGTGCCAGCAGTACCCCTGCTAACTTTAACACTGAAGCTTTCTTT
-,-,TRBJ1-5,TRBV24-1,CATSDSSRFNQPQHF,TGTGCCACCAGTGATTCCTCCAGGTTCAATCAGCCCCAGCATTTT
-,-,TRBJ1-2,TRBV30,CAWTVSYGYTF,TGTGCCTGGACAGTATCCTATGGCTACACCTTC
-,-,TRBJ1-4,TRBV19,CASSIRGSDEKLFF,TGTGCCAGTAGTATTAGGGGGTCGGATGAAAAACTGTTTTTT
-,TRBD1,TRBJ1-6,TRBV13,CASSLGAGTVNSPLHF,TGTGCCAGCAGCTTGGGGGCCGGGACAGTCAATTCACCCCTCCACTTT
-,-,TRBJ2-1,TRBV7-3,CASSLYASANEQFF,TGTGCCAGCAGCTTATATGCTAGTGCGAATGAGCAGTTCTTC
-,-,TRBJ2-3,TRBV6-2/TRBV6-3,CASSPGESDTQYF,TGTGCCAGCAGTCCCGGGGAATCGGATACGCAGTATTTT
-,-,TRBJ1-2,TRBV5-4,CASSRPGQGNYGYTF,TGTGCCAGCAGCCGCCCGGGACAAGGGAACTATGGCTACACCTTC
few,-,TRBJ2-2,TRBV11-2,CASSLDLGQGRTGELFF,TGTGCCAGCAGCTTAGATCTCGGTCAGGGAAGGACCGGGGAGCTGTTTTTT
-,-,TRBJ1-3,TRBV30,CAWSVAVSSGNTIYF,TGTGCCTGGAGTGTAGCGGTTAGCTCTGGAAACACCATATATTTT
-,TRBD1,TRBJ2-2,TRBV2,CASSKTGVNTGELFF,TGTGCCAGCAGTAAAACAGGGGTAAACACCGGGGAGCTGTTTTTT
-,-,TRBJ1-2,TRBV29-1,CSVERGGGYTF,TGCAGCGTTGAACGGGGAGGAGGCTACACCTTC
-,-,TRBJ1-3,TRBV19,CASIPRGSGNTIYF,TGTGCCAGTATCCCCCGGGGCTCTGGAAACACCATATATTTT
-,-,TRBJ2-7,TRBV5-1,CASSPRSSESSYEQYF,TGCGCCAGCAGCCCCCGATCGTCTGAGAGCTCCTACGAGCAGTACTTC